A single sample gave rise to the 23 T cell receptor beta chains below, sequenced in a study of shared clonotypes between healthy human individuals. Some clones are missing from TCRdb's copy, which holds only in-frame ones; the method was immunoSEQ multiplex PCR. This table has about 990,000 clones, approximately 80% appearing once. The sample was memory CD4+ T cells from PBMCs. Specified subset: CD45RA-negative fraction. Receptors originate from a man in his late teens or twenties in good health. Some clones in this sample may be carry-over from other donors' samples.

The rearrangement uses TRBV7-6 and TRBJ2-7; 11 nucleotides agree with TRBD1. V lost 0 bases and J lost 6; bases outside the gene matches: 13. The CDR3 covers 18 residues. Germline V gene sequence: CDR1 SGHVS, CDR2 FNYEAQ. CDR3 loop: CASSLAWRAGTGGSEQYF. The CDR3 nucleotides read TGTGCCAGCAGCTTAGCATGGAGGGCGGGGACAGGGGGGTCCGAGCAGTACTTC.

CDR3 region: CASSPFGSRLSGNTIYF. In nucleotides, the CDR3 is TGTGCCAGTAGTCCCTTCGGCAGCCGCCTCTCTGGAAACACCATATATTTT. This chain joins TRBV19 and TRBJ1-3; no firm D call. The CDR3 is 17 amino acids. Looked up from germline, CDR1 is LNHDA and CDR2 is SQIVND (reference sequence). The V gene lost 5 bases and the J gene lost 0 bases, with 17 bases spanning the gap. The complete variable domain, with remaining parts taken from reference TRBV19 and TRBJ1-3, reads DGGITQSPKYLFRKEGQNVTLSCEQNLNHDAMYWYRQDPGQGLRLIYYSQIVNDFQKGDIAEGYSVSREKKESFPLTVTSAQKNPTAFYLCASSPFGSRLSGNTIYFGEGSWLTVV.

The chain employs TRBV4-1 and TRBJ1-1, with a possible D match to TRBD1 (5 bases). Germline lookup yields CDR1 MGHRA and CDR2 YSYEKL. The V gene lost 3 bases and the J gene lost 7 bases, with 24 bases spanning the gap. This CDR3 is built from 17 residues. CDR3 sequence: CASSHPRGRVAWGEAFF. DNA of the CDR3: TGCGCCAGCAGCCACCCTCGGGGGAGGGTAGCATGGGGTGAAGCTTTCTTT.

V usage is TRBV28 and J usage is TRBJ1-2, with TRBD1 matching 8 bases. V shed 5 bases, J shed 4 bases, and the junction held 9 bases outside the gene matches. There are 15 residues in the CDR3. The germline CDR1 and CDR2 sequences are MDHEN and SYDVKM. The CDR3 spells CASSPKDRVGYGYTF. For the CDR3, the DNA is TGTGCCAGCAGTCCAAAGGACAGGGTCGGCTATGGCTACACCTTC.

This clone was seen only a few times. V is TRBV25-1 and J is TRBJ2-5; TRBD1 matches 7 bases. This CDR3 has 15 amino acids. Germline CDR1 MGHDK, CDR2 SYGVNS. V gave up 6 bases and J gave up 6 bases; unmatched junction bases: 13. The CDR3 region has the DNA TGTGCCAGCAGCATCGGGACAGTCTTGTTTCAGACCCAGTACTTC. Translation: CASSIGTVLFQTQYF.

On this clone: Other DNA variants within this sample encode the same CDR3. The CDR3 nucleotides read TGCAGCGCCGGCAGGGGAGGTGAGACCCAGTACTTC. Protein: CSAGRGGETQYF. The V call is TRBV29-1, the J call TRBJ2-5; D assignment may be TRBD1 or TRBD2 (6 bases each). Looked up from germline, CDR1 is SQVTM and CDR2 is ANQGSEA. Trimming shortened V by 7 bases and J by 5 bases, and 14 bases separated the two germline ends. This CDR3 is 12 amino acids long.

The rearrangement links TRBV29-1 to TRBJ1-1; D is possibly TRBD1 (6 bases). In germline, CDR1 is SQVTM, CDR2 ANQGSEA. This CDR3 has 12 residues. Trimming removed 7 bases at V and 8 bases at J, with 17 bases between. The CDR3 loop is CSAIRGREEAFF. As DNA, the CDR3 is TGCAGCGCCATTAGGGGGAGGGAAGAAGCTTTCTTT. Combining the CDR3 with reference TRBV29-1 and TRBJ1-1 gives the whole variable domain SAVISQKPSRDICQRGTSLTIQCQVDSQVTMMFWYRQQPGQSLTLIATANQGSEATYESGFVIDKFPISRPNLTFSTLTVSNMSPEDSSIYLCSAIRGREEAFFGQGTRLTVV.

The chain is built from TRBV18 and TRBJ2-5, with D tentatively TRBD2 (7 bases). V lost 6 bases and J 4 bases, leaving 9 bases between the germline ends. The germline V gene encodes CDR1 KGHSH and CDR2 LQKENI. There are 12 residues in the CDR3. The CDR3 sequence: CASSRGAETQYF. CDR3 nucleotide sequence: TGTGCCAGCTCCCGGGGGGCAGAGACCCAGTACTTC.

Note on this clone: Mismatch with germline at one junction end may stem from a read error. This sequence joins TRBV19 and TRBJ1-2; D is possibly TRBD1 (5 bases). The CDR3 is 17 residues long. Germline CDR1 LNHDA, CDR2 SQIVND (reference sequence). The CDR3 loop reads CASGMDRLGTRVDGYTF. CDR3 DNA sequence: TGTGCCAGTGGTATGGACCGTTTAGGGACCAGAGTCGATGGCTACACCTTC.

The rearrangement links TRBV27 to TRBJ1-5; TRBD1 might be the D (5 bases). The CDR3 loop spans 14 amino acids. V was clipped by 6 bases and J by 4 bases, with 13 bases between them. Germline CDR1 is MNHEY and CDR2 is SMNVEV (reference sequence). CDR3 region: CASRGMTANQPQHF. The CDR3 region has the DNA TGTGCCAGCAGGGGGATGACAGCGAATCAGCCCCAGCATTTT.

Here the CDR3 reads CARGQPQHF. Written as DNA, the CDR3 is TGTGCCAGAGGGCAGCCCCAGCATTTT. V usage is TRBV5-4 and J usage is TRBJ1-5, with no clear D. Germline V lookup: CDR1 SGHNT, CDR2 YYREEE (reference sequence). V shed 8 bases and J shed 7 bases, with 4 bases lying between them. The CDR3 has 9 residues. Together with reference TRBV5-4 and TRBJ1-5, the CDR3 gives the full variable domain: ETGVTQSPTHLIKTRGQQVTLRCSSQSGHNTVSWYQQALGQGPQFIFQYYREEENGRGNFPPRFSGLQFPNYSSELNVNALELDDSALYLCARGQPQHFGDGTRLSIL.

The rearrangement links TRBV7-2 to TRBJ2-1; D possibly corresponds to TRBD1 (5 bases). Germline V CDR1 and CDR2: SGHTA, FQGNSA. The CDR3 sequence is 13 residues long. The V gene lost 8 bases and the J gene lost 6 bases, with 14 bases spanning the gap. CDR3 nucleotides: TGTGCCAGCCAGGGCCCCTGGGGCAATGAGCAGTTCTTC. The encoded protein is CASQGPWGNEQFF.

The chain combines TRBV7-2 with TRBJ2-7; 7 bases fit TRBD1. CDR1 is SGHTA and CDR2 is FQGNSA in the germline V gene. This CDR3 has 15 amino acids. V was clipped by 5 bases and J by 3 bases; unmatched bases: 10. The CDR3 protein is CASSPTRDSFYEQYF. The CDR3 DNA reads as TGTGCCAGCAGCCCCACTCGGGACAGTTTCTACGAGCAGTACTTC. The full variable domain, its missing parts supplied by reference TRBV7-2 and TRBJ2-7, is GAGVSQSPSNKVTEKGKDVELRCDPISGHTALYWYRQSLGQGLEFLIYFQGNSAPDKSGLPSDRFSAERTGGSVSTLTIQRTQQEDSAVYLCASSPTRDSFYEQYFGPGTRLTVT.

The CDR3 nucleotides are TGTGCCAGCACCGACCCGTACTACGAGCAGTACTTC. Its protein product is CASTDPYYEQYF. The chain links TRBV28 to TRBJ2-7, with D uncertain. The CDR3 is 12 residues long. Germline CDR1 and CDR2: MDHEN and SYDVKM. Trimming pared 7 bases from V and 3 bases from J, leaving 10 bases between.

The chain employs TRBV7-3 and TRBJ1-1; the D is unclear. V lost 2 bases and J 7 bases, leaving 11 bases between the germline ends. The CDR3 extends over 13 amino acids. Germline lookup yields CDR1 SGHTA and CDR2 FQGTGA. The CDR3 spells CASSLDSENEAFF. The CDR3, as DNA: TGTGCCAGCAGCTTAGATAGTGAGAATGAAGCTTTCTTT.

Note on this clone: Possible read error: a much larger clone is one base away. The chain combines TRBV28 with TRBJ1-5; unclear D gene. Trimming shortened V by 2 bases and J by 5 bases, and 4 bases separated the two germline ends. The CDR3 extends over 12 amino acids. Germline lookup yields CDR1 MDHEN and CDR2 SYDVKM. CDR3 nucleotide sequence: TGTGCCAGCAGTTTAAGGGATCAGCCCCAGCATTTT. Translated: CASSLRDQPQHF.

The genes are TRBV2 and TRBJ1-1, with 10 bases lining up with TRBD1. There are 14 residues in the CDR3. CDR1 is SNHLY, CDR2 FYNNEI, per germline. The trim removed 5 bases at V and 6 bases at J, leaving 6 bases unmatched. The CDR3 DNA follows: TGTGCCAGCAGTAGGGACAGGGGAGAACCTGAAGCTTTCTTT. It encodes CASSRDRGEPEAFF.

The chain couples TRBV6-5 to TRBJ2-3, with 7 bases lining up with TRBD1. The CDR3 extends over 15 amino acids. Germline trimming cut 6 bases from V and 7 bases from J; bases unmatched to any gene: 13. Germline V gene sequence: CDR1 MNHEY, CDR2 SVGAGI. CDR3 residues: CASSYREGATNTQYF. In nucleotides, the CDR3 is TGTGCCAGCAGCTACCGAGAGGGGGCGACCAATACGCAGTATTTT.

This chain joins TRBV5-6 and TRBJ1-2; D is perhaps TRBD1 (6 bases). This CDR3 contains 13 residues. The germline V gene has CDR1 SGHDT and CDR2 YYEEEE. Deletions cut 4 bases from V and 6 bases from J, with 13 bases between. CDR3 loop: CASSRLQGDGYTF. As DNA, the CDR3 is TGTGCCAGCAGCCGGCTACAGGGTGATGGCTACACCTTC.

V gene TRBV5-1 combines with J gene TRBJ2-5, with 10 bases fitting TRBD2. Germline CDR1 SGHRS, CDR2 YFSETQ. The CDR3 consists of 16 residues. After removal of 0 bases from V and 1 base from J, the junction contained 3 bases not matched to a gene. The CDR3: CASSLGGLAFQETQYF. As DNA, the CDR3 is TGCGCCAGCAGCTTGGGGGGACTAGCGTTCCAAGAGACCCAGTACTTC.

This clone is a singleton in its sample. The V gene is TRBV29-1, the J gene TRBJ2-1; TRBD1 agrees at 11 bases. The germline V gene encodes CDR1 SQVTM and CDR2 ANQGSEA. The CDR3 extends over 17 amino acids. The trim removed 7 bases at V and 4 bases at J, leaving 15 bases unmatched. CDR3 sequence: CSAHGQGASSEYNEQFF. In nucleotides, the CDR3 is TGCAGCGCCCACGGACAGGGGGCATCTAGCGAATACAATGAGCAGTTCTTC.

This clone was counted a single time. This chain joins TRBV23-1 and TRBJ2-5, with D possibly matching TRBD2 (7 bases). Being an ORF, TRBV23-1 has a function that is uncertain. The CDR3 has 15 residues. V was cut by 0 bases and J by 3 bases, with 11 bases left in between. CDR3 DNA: TGCGCCAGCAGTCAATCAGGGGGGGAGGAAGAGACCCAGTACTTC. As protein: CASSQSGGEEETQYF.

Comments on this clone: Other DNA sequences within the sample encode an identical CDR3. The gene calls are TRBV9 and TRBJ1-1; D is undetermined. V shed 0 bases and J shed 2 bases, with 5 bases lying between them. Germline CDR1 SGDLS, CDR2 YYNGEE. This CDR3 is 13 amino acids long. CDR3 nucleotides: TGTGCCAGCAGCGTAGGACATAACACTGAAGCTTTCTTT. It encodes CASSVGHNTEAFF.